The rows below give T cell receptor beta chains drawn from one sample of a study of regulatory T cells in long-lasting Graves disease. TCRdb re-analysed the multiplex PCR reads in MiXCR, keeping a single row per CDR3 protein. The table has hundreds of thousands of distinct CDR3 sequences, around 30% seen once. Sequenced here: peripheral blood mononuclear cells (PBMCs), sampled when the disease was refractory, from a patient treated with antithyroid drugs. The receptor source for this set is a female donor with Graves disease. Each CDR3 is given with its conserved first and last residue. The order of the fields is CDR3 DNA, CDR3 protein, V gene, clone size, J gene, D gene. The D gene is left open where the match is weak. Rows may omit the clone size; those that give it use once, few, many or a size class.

TGTGCCAGCAGTCCGTTGACAGGGGGCTTCGCTCAGCCCCAGCATTTT CASSPLTGGFAQPQHF TRBV28 NA TRBJ1-5 TRBD1
TGTGCCAGCAGCTTAGATGCAGACTGGGGACAGCCCCAGCATTTT CASSLDADWGQPQHF TRBV11-2 NA TRBJ1-5 NA
TGTGCCAGCAGTCTAAGCGCCCCTACGGGGATAGGCTCTGGAAACACCATATATTTT CASSLSAPTGIGSGNTIYF TRBV2 few TRBJ1-3 NA
TGTGCCAGCCGGGACGCTAATTCACCCCTCCACTTT CASRDANSPLHF TRBV6-1 many TRBJ1-6 NA
TGTGCCAGTACCCCGGGACAGAGAGGCAATCAGCCCCAGCATTTT CASTPGQRGNQPQHF TRBV19 few TRBJ1-5 TRBD1
TGTGCCAGCAGTTCAACGTCACTGACGAACACCGGGGAGCTGTTTTTT CASSSTSLTNTGELFF TRBV27 few TRBJ2-2 NA
TGTGCCAGCAGCATCGGACAGTTTGAAGCTTTCTTT CASSIGQFEAFF TRBV6-1 many TRBJ1-1 NA
TGCAGTGCTAGAGATGCCGGACTAGCGATCTACGAGCAGTACTTC CSARDAGLAIYEQYF TRBV20-1 NA TRBJ2-7 TRBD2
TGTGCCAGCAGTTTAGAGGCAGGGTTTAACTATGGCTACACCTTC CASSLEAGFNYGYTF TRBV12-3/TRBV12-4 many TRBJ1-2 NA
TGTGCCAGCAGCACGGGACAGGCATACACTGAAGCTTTCTTT CASSTGQAYTEAFF TRBV7-2 NA TRBJ1-1 TRBD1
TGTGCCGGGCAGGACAGGGCCAACGAGCAGTACTTC CAGQDRANEQYF TRBV19 NA TRBJ2-7 TRBD1
TGTGCCAGCAGTTCTCGGCAGGGGGGGTATAGCAATCAGCCCCAGCATTTT CASSSRQGGYSNQPQHF TRBV12-3/TRBV12-4 NA TRBJ1-5 TRBD1
TGTGCCACCAGTGATTCGGCGGTTTCTGGAAACACCATATATTTT CATSDSAVSGNTIYF TRBV24-1 NA TRBJ1-3 NA
TGCAGTGCTAACCCCTCCCGGACCTACGAGCAGTACTTC CSANPSRTYEQYF TRBV20-1 NA TRBJ2-7 NA
TGTGCCTGGAGTGTATGGGCGGGACAGGGAGGGAACACTGAAGCTTTCTTT CAWSVWAGQGGNTEAFF TRBV30 NA TRBJ1-1 TRBD1
TGTGCCAGCAGCGTAGATCCAGGGAGGGATTCACCCCTCCACTTT CASSVDPGRDSPLHF TRBV9 NA TRBJ1-6 NA
TGTGCCAGCAGCCAAGTTGGGACTAGAGTAGGCGGGGAGCTGTTTTTT CASSQVGTRVGGELFF TRBV3-1 NA TRBJ2-2 TRBD2
TGTGCCAGCAGCTTTGGTGGGAATCCAGATGAAAAACTGTTTTTT CASSFGGNPDEKLFF TRBV7-9 NA TRBJ1-4 NA
TGTGCCACCAGCAGAGATCCTGAGACGGTAGCGGGAGTGGGTCTAGCCAAAAACATTCAGTACTTC CATSRDPETVAGVGLAKNIQYF TRBV15 few TRBJ2-4 TRBD2
TGTGCCAGCAGCCAGATGATCGGACAGGGGAGGGCTTTCTTT CASSQMIGQGRAFF TRBV7-9 NA TRBJ1-1 TRBD1
TGTGCCAGCAGTCTAGCGGGAGGGGGTACCGGGGAGCTGTTTTTT CASSLAGGGTGELFF TRBV2 many TRBJ2-2 TRBD2
TGTGCCAGCAACGTGGGCAGTGCTAACCATGGCTACACCTTC CASNVGSANHGYTF TRBV28 few TRBJ1-2 NA
TGTGCCAGCAACTACCGAGGAACTAAGAACGACGAGCAGTACTTC CASNYRGTKNDEQYF TRBV7-9 few TRBJ2-7 NA
TGTGCCAGCAGCCAAGATTTGTCACCCCTCCACTTT CASSQDLSPLHF TRBV3-1 NA TRBJ1-6 NA
TGTGCCAGCAGTGAAATGGGGGCAGGGAAAAACATTCAGTACTTC CASSEMGAGKNIQYF TRBV2 few TRBJ2-4 NA
TGTGCCACTTTGACCCTGAACACTGAAGCTTTCTTT CATLTLNTEAFF TRBV6-1 few TRBJ1-1 NA
TGCGCCAGCAGCACCCGGTCGGGAGGAAAAGAGACCCAGTACTTC CASSTRSGGKETQYF TRBV5-1 NA TRBJ2-5 TRBD2
TGCAGTGCTATTCAGGGGGAACTCACCGGGGAGCTGTTTTTT CSAIQGELTGELFF TRBV20-1 NA TRBJ2-2 TRBD1
TGTGCCAGCAGGGAACGTAGAAACAGGGGGCCCCCGTACTTC CASRERRNRGPPYF TRBV2 NA TRBJ2-7 TRBD1
TGCAGTGCTAGAGATAGCGGGAGGGCCACCGGGGAGCTGTTTTTT CSARDSGRATGELFF TRBV20-1 NA TRBJ2-2 TRBD2
TGTGCCAGCAGCGTAACTACACAGGGGACTGAAGCTTTCTTT CASSVTTQGTEAFF TRBV9 NA TRBJ1-1 TRBD1
TGCAGTGCAACGGACAGGGTTGAAGGGTCCTATAATTCACCCCTCCACTTT CSATDRVEGSYNSPLHF TRBV20-1 few TRBJ1-6 TRBD1
TGTGCCAGCAGCTTGGTTTCCCGGGGGGCTGAAGTTGGCTACACCTTC CASSLVSRGAEVGYTF TRBV11-2 few TRBJ1-2 NA
TGTGCCAGCAGTTTGGGGAATACCAAAAACATTCAGTACTTC CASSLGNTKNIQYF TRBV28 many TRBJ2-4 NA
TGTGCCAGCAGTGCGACTCAGGGTGGGTCTGGAAACACCATATATTTT CASSATQGGSGNTIYF TRBV28 many TRBJ1-3 NA
TGTGCCAGCAGTGGGGCAGGGGGCCGGCGGGTTGAAGCTTTCTTT CASSGAGGRRVEAFF TRBV6-1 NA TRBJ1-1 TRBD1
TGTGCCAGCAGTTACCGAGGGGCGTCTGCCTACGAGCAGTACTTC CASSYRGASAYEQYF TRBV6-5 few TRBJ2-7 NA
TGTGCCAGCAGCCGAGAAAGAGGTAGCTATGGCTACACCTTC CASSRERGSYGYTF TRBV3-1 NA TRBJ1-2 NA
TGTGCCACCAGCAGAGAAGGGGGCGGAAACATTCAGTACTTC CATSREGGGNIQYF TRBV15 many TRBJ2-4 TRBD1
TGTGCCAGCAGCTTAGTCGGTAGAGAGGCTGAAGCTTTCTTT CASSLVGREAEAFF TRBV11-1 few TRBJ1-1 NA
TGTGCCAGCAGCCCCGGACCTCTCTCCTATAATTCACCCCTCCACTTT CASSPGPLSYNSPLHF TRBV28 few TRBJ1-6 NA
TGTGCCAGCAGACTTATGCGGGGGGCGCTTGAAGGCTACACCTTC CASRLMRGALEGYTF TRBV28 many TRBJ1-2 NA
TGTGCCAGCAAGTCCAGGGCGTCCACTGGAAACACCATATATTTT CASKSRASTGNTIYF TRBV2 NA TRBJ1-3 NA
TGTGCTAGTGGCAAATCACAGGGGCTCACTGAAGCTTTCTTT CASGKSQGLTEAFF TRBV12-5 few TRBJ1-1 TRBD1
TGTGCCAGCAGCTTAGATCGCGGAGGGCTGAGCGGCTACACCTTC CASSLDRGGLSGYTF TRBV11-2 many TRBJ1-2 NA
TGTGCCAGCAGTGAAGCGGAGCGGACAGGGGGCCGCCAAGAGACCCAGTACTTC CASSEAERTGGRQETQYF TRBV25-1 once TRBJ2-5 TRBD1
TGTGCCAGCAGCAAGACACCAGGGACTGAAGCTTTCTTT CASSKTPGTEAFF TRBV14 NA TRBJ1-1 NA
TGTGCCAGCAGCTTAAGTACGCAGGGGGCGGCGATCTATGGCTACACCTTC CASSLSTQGAAIYGYTF TRBV11-2 NA TRBJ1-2 TRBD1
TGTGCCAGCAGCCAAGGACAGGGAATGAAGTACTTC CASSQGQGMKYF TRBV12-3/TRBV12-4 many TRBJ2-7 TRBD1
TGTGCCAGCTCACCACCTGAAGCTAACTATGGCTACACCTTC CASSPPEANYGYTF TRBV18 few TRBJ1-2 NA